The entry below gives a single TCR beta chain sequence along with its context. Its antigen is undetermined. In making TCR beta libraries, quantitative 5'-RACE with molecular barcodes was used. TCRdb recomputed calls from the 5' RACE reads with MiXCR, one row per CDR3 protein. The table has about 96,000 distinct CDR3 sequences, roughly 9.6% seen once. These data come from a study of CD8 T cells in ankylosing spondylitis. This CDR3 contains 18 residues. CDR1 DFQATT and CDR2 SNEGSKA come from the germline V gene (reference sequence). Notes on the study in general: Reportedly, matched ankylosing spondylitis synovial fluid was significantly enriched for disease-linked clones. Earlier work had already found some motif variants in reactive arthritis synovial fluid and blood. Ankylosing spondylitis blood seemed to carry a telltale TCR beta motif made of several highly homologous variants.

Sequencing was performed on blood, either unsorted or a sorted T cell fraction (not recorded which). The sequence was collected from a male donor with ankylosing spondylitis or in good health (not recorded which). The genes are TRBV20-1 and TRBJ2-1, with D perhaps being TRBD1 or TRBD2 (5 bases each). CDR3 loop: CRGEARGTLLRAHNEQFF. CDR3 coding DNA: TGCAGGGGCGAGGCTCGGGGCACGTTACTAAGAGCCCACAATGAGCAGTTCTTC.